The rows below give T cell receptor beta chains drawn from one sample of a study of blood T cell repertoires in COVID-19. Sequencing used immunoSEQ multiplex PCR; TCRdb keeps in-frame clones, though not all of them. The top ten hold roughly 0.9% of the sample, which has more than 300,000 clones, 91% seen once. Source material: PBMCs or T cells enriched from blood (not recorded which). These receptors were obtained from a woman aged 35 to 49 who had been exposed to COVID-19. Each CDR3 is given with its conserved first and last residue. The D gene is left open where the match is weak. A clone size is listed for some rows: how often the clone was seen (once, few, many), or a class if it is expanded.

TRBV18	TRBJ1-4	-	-	TGTGCCAGCTCACCCATACAGGTCGCAACTAATGAAAAACTGTTTTTT	CASSPIQVATNEKLFF
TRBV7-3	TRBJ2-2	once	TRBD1	TGTGCCAGCAGGCCGACAGGGGCCACCGGGGAGCTGTTTTTT	CASRPTGATGELFF
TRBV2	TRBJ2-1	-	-	TGTGCCAGCAGTGTAAGCTCCGACAATGAGCAGTTCTTC	CASSVSSDNEQFF
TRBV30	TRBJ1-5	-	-	TGTGCCTGGAGTAAAGGGGCAAGGGGCAATCAGCCCCAGCATTTT	CAWSKGARGNQPQHF
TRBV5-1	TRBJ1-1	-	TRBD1	TGCGCCAGCAGCTTGGCAGGGGGCCCCATGAACACTGAAGCTTTCTTT	CASSLAGGPMNTEAFF
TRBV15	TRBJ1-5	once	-	TGTGCCACCAACACTTACCTAGCTACTAATCAGCCCCAGCATTTT	CATNTYLATNQPQHF
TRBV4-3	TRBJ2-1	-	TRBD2	TGCGCCTTACTTGGAGAGCCGGGGGGGGATGAGCAGTTCTTC	CALLGEPGGDEQFF
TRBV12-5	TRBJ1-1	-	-	TGTGCTAGTGGTTTGCGCGGCACTGAAGCTTTCTTT	CASGLRGTEAFF
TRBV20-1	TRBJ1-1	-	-	TGCAGTGCCGGTCTGCACACTGAAGCTTTCTTT	CSAGLHTEAFF
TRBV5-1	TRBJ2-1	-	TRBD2	TGCGCCAGCAGCTTGGCCCGGACTAGCGGGGGGACTGAGCAGTTCTTC	CASSLARTSGGTEQFF
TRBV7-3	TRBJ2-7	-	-	TGTGCCAGCAGCATAACAATAATAAACTACGAGCAGTACTTC	CASSITIINYEQYF
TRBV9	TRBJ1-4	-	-	TGTGCCAGCAGCGTCGGTACAACTAATGAAAAACTGTTTTTT	CASSVGTTNEKLFF
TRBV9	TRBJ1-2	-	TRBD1	TGTGCCAGCAGCCCCACCGGACAGGGACCTTTAGGCTACACCTTC	CASSPTGQGPLGYTF
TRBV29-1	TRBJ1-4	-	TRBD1	TGCAGCGTTGAAACAGGGGTGGACGAAAAACTGTTTTTT	CSVETGVDEKLFF
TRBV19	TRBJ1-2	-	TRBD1	TGTGCCAGTAGTAGACCGGGACAGGGCTACTATGGCTACACCTTC	CASSRPGQGYYGYTF
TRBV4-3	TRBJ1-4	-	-	TGCGCCAGCAGCCAAGATAAGTATCGAGGGTCTAATGAAAAACTGTTTTTT	CASSQDKYRGSNEKLFF
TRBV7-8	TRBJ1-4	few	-	TGTGCCAGCAGCTTAGCGCTTCGGGGTTCGGCAACTAATGAAAAACTGTTTTTT	CASSLALRGSATNEKLFF
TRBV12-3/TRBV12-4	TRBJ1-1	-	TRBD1	TGTGCCAGCAGCCTCACGACAGGGGTTGAAGCTTTCTTT	CASSLTTGVEAFF
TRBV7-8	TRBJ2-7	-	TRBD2	TGTGCCAGCAGCCCACGGGGGGACTCCTACGAGCAGTACTTC	CASSPRGDSYEQYF
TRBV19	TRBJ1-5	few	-	TGTGCCAGTAGTTACGGAGGAACCAATCAGCCCCAGCATTTT	CASSYGGTNQPQHF
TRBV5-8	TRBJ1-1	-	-	TGTGCCAGCAGCTTCTTGGGGGGCACTGAAGCTTTCTTT	CASSFLGGTEAFF